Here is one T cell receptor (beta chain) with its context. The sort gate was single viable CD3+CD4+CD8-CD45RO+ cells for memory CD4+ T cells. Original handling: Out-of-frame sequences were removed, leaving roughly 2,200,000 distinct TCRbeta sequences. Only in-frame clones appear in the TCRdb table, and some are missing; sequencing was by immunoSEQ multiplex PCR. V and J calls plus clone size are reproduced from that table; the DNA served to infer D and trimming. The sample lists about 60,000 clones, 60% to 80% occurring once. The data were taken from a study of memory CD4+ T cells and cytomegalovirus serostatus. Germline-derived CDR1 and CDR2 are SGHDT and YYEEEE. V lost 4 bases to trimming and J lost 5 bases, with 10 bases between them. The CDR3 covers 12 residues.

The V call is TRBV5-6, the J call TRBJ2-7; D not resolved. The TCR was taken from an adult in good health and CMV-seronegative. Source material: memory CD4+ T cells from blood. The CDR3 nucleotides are TGTGCCAGCAGCAGGGTTCTCCACGAGCAGTACTTC. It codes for CASSRVLHEQYF.